These 9 T cell receptor beta chains originate from one sample sequenced in a study of blood T cell repertoires in COVID-19. TCRdb's copy holds only in-frame clones and misses some; the assay was immunoSEQ multiplex PCR. The repertoire holds around 170,000 clones, with roughly nine tenths as singletons. Sequencing was done on a sample of peripheral blood. The source of these receptors is a man aged 18 to 35 who had recovered from COVID-19.

The V call is TRBV6-5, the J call TRBJ2-1; a possible D gene is TRBD2 (6 bases). CDR1 is MNHEY and CDR2 is SVGAGI in the germline V gene. The CDR3 sequence is 14 residues long. V was pared by 9 bases and J by 5 bases, with 17 bases between. The CDR3, as DNA: TGTGCCAGTACGGACGGAGGGCACCACAATGAGCAGTTCTTC. Protein: CASTDGGHHNEQFF.

The rearrangement joins TRBV19 to TRBJ1-6, with TRBD1 matching 8 bases. V lost 5 bases, J lost 7 bases, and 7 bases stayed unmatched. The germline V gene has CDR1 LNHDA and CDR2 SQIVND (reference sequence). There are 15 residues in the CDR3. The CDR3 DNA is TGTGCCAGTAGTGCCACCGGGACAGGAAATTCACCCCTCCACTTT. Protein product: CASSATGTGNSPLHF. Using reference TRBV19 and TRBJ1-6 for the parts outside the CDR3, the full variable domain is DGGITQSPKYLFRKEGQNVTLSCEQNLNHDAMYWYRQDPGQGLRLIYYSQIVNDFQKGDIAEGYSVSREKKESFPLTVTSAQKNPTAFYLCASSATGTGNSPLHFGNGTRLTVT.

This chain links TRBV7-2 with TRBJ2-5; 7 nucleotides align to TRBD2. Germline V gene sequence: CDR1 SGHTA, CDR2 FQGNSA. The CDR3 spans 16 residues. The V and J ends lost 7 bases and 1 base, in that order; junction bases with no gene match: 12. Written as DNA, the CDR3 is TGTGCCAGCACCGAGCAGGGAGGGTTGATCCAAGAGACCCAGTACTTC. Translating gives CASTEQGGLIQETQYF.

CDR3 sequence (DNA): TGTGCCAGCAGCCAAGATCGGCGGGAATTAGATACGCAGTATTTT. It codes for CASSQDRRELDTQYF. The chain recombines TRBV14 with TRBJ2-3, with a weak D call TRBD2 (6 bases). Germline loops: CDR1 SGHDN, CDR2 FVKESK. V lost 0 bases and J 5 bases, leaving 12 bases between the germline ends. The CDR3 has 15 residues.

CDR3 nucleotides: TGCAGCGTTCTCGACAGTCCAGCCCAGTACTTC. Protein: CSVLDSPAQYF. V is TRBV29-1 and J is TRBJ2-5, with a tentative D call TRBD1 (5 bases). Germline CDR1 reads SQVTM; CDR2 reads ANQGSEA. CDR3 length: 11 residues. V dropped 5 bases and J dropped 9 bases, with 13 bases sitting between them.

The chain carries TRBV6-4 and TRBJ2-3; tentative D call: TRBD1 (5 bases). Germline CDR1 is MRHNA and CDR2 is SNTAGT. This CDR3 comprises 16 residues. With 6 bases removed from V and 2 bases from J, the gap between germline ends came to 18 bases. The DNA for the CDR3 is TGTGCCAGCAGCAACCTTTGGGGCAGCTTCACAGATACGCAGTATTTT. Residues: CASSNLWGSFTDTQYF.

The rearrangement joins TRBV5-5 to TRBJ2-3, with a weak D call TRBD2 (5 bases). Per the germline V gene, CDR1 is SGHKS and CDR2 is YYEKEE (reference sequence). The V end was cut by 6 bases, the J end by 6 bases, with 17 bases between. This CDR3 has 14 residues. The DNA of the CDR3 is TGTGCCAGCACCAAGGGTTTTCGGGGTGATACGCAGTATTTT. Protein: CASTKGFRGDTQYF.

The rearrangement links TRBV18 to TRBJ2-7; D is perhaps TRBD2 (5 bases). Germline V CDR1 and CDR2: KGHSH, LQKENI. CDR3 length: 14 residues. The V gene lost 4 bases and the J gene lost 7 bases, with 17 bases spanning the gap. CDR3 bases: TGTGCCAGCTCACGAGGAGGACCAAGAGGAGAGCAGTACTTC. Protein product: CASSRGGPRGEQYF.

This rearrangement joins TRBV19 to TRBJ1-5, with 9 bases that match TRBD1. The CDR3 contains 18 residues. Trimming took 3 bases from V and 6 from J; bases not matched to a gene: 15. Germline values: CDR1 LNHDA, CDR2 SQIVND (reference sequence). In DNA form, the CDR3 reads TGTGCCAGTAGTATTGGTAGGGGACAGGGATCGATGGGTCAGCCCCAGCATTTT. It translates to CASSIGRGQGSMGQPQHF.